This T cell receptor beta chain stems from a study of blood T cell repertoires in COVID-19. Looking at the study overall: Sites across the United States, Italy and Spain contributed samples from acute and convalescent COVID-19. PBMCs, B-cell-depleted T cells, or T cells were the source of the cDNA or gDNA that made up the material.

Sequencing was performed with immunoSEQ multiplex PCR; in TCRdb, only in-frame clones are kept and a portion is missing. This table holds tens of thousands of clones, about four fifths found once. CDR1 is SGHAT and CDR2 is FQNNGV in the germline V gene. V was cut by 0 bases and J by 2 bases, with 11 bases left in between. This CDR3 contains 16 residues. J is TRBJ1-3 and V is TRBV11-2; no definite D call. This TCR was recovered from a human donor in a cohort sampled during active COVID-19. Sequencing input: peripheral blood. The CDR3 region has the DNA TGTGCCAGCAGCTTAGATCGCGGGTACGCTGGAAACACCATATATTTT. Amino acid sequence: CASSLDRGYAGNTIYF.